This entry concerns a single TCR beta chain. Its target is unknown. As handled by the study authors: From ImmunoSEQ came sequences covering only the junction and carrying no quality scores, so filtering differed. The protocol was immunoSEQ multiplex PCR, while the TCRdb copy is restricted to in-frame clones and leaves out a portion. From that table come the V and J calls and clone size; the DNA was used to work out D and trimming. The sample has hundreds of thousands of clones; roughly 95% are singletons. The source of the sample is a study of shared clonotypes between healthy human individuals. Per the germline V gene, CDR1 is KGHSH and CDR2 is LQKENI. The CDR3 loop spans 13 amino acids. The V gene lost 0 bases and the J gene lost 3 bases, with 4 bases spanning the gap. Study-level findings and limits: The study found about 5.1% of naive CD4 clonotypes shared across four donors. Among non-shared clonotypes, generation probabilities were lower than among those shared by all four donors.

The clonotype originates from a woman aged 25 to 39 in good health. The V gene is TRBV18, the J gene TRBJ2-3; D not certain. Sequencing was done on a sample of naive CD4+ T cells sorted from blood. Documented subset: CD45RA+ positively selected. This CDR3 reads CASSPPGTDTQYF. In DNA form, the CDR3 reads TGTGCCAGCTCACCACCGGGGACAGATACGCAGTATTTT.